One sample yielded the 9 T cell receptor beta chains listed below, sequenced in a study of Tregs in tolerant kidney transplant recipients (dated by TCRdb to the late 2010s). The library was made by the immunoSEQ multiplex PCR assay. TCRdb limited this immuneACCESS table to in-frame rearrangements with V and J called. A share of clones is missing; checked studies link under half to unresolved V genes, and the rest is unexplained. The sample table contains approximately 100,000 clones; only one count was recorded for 93% of them. In total, the top ten clones hold 0.46% of the sample. Sample time point, as interpreted from the label and publication: blood sample drawn before combined kidney and bone marrow transplant. The specimen was CD4+ T cells from blood, collected before the transplant. The receptors shown here come from a human donor who received a combined kidney and bone marrow transplant.

The J gene is TRBJ1-5, the V gene TRBV19; D ambiguous. The V end was cut by 4 bases, the J end by 0 bases, with 16 bases between. The CDR3 consists of 17 residues. Germline CDR1 LNHDA, CDR2 SQIVND (reference sequence). CDR3 region: CASSTYAPKYSNQPQHF. CDR3 bases: TGTGCCAGTAGTACCTACGCTCCGAAATATAGCAATCAGCCCCAGCATTTT.

The chain is built from TRBV10-3 and TRBJ2-7, with a tentative D call TRBD1 (6 bases). V dropped 3 bases and J dropped 0 bases, with 21 bases sitting between them. CDR1 ENHRY and CDR2 SYGVKD come from the germline V gene. CDR3 length: 18 residues. CDR3 coding DNA: TGTGCCATCAGTGACGCGACTCAGACAGGATTGAACTCCTACGAGCAGTACTTC. Its protein product is CAISDATQTGLNSYEQYF.

This chain joins TRBV18 and TRBJ2-1, with 8 bases lining up with TRBD2. The CDR3 extends over 15 amino acids. From germline, CDR1 is KGHSH and CDR2 LQKENI. The J segment lost 4 bases and the V segment lost 2 bases, leaving 4 bases of the junction unmatched. The CDR3 reads CASSPAGGRYNEQFF. CDR3 DNA sequence: TGTGCCAGCTCACCAGCGGGAGGCAGATACAATGAGCAGTTCTTC.

This sequence joins TRBV5-4 and TRBJ2-7; no reliable D call. Trimming removed 0 bases at V and 2 bases at J, with 9 bases between. From germline, CDR1 is SGHNT and CDR2 YYREEE (reference sequence). This CDR3 is built from 14 residues. CDR3 residues: CASSLVPKTYEQYF. The CDR3 DNA reads TGTGCCAGCAGCTTGGTGCCTAAGACCTACGAGCAGTACTTC.

The chain combines TRBV20-1 with TRBJ2-7, with unresolved D. V was trimmed by 7 bases and J by 2 bases, leaving 9 bases between them. Germline V gene lookup returns CDR1 DFQATT and CDR2 SNEGSKA (reference sequence). This CDR3 has 11 residues. The CDR3 nucleotides are TGCAGTGTCTTCGCGGCCTACGAGCAGTACTTC. It codes for CSVFAAYEQYF.

This chain connects TRBV5-1 to TRBJ2-2; the D gene is possibly TRBD1 (5 bases). Germline CDR1 SGHRS, CDR2 YFSETQ. The germline V and J ends were trimmed by 1 base and 8 bases, with 9 bases remaining between them. CDR3 size: 13 residues. As DNA, the CDR3 is TGCGCCAGCAGCTTGCCGGACATTGGGGAGCTGTTTTTT. The encoded protein is CASSLPDIGELFF.

This chain links TRBV6-1 with TRBJ2-1, with D possibly TRBD2 on 7 matching bases. Germline V gene data show CDR1 as MNHNS and CDR2 as SASEGT. Between the trimmed V and J ends, which lost 7 bases and 9 bases, there was a span of 13 bases. CDR3 length: 12 amino acids. For the CDR3, the DNA is TGTGCCAGCAAAGGGGGGGAGAGTGAGCAGTTCTTC. Protein: CASKGGESEQFF.

The V gene is TRBV16, the J gene TRBJ1-1; D uncertain. Germline lookup yields CDR1 KGHSY and CDR2 FQNENV. CDR3 length: 13 residues. The germline V and J ends were trimmed by 2 bases and 2 bases, with 6 bases remaining between them. The CDR3 is CASSQQVNTEAFF. For the CDR3, the DNA is TGTGCCAGCAGCCAACAGGTAAACACTGAAGCTTTCTTT.

The V gene is TRBV4-2, the J gene TRBJ1-6; D is uncertain. The CDR3 sequence is 14 residues long. Germline CDR1 is LGHNA and CDR2 is YNFKEQ. The V end lost 2 bases, the J end lost 4 bases, and 6 bases lay between the germline ends. Here the CDR3 reads CASSQQTYNSPLHF. The CDR3 DNA is TGTGCCAGCAGCCAACAGACATATAATTCACCCCTCCACTTT.